This T cell receptor beta chain was sequenced during a study of T cells in localized non-small cell lung cancer. Study observations and caveats: Across samples, adjacent lung featured a median 57 of the top 100 tumor clones. Heterogeneity cannot be ruled out, as sequencing used one tumor region only. Among blood samples, higher T cell density accompanied longer overall survival.

TCRdb keeps only in-frame clones here, not all; method: immunoSEQ multiplex PCR. Counted here are fewer than 30,000 clones, less than 95% occurring once; the ten biggest clones make up about 1%. As concerns this clone: Its antigen is undetermined.

The CDR3 has 14 residues. The germline V gene has CDR1 GTSNPN and CDR2 SVGIG (reference sequence). Trimming cost V 2 bases and J 10 bases, with 15 bases left between them. Source: peripheral blood, taken before any cancer treatment. V usage is TRBV30 and J usage is TRBJ1-6; weak D call: TRBD1 (5 bases). This TCR came from a woman aged 40 to 75 with stage I lung adenocarcinoma. The CDR3 region is CAWSRGQGRSPLHF. The CDR3 nucleotides are TGTGCCTGGAGTCGTGGGCAGGGAAGATCACCCCTCCACTTT.